A single T cell receptor (beta chain) is shown here with its context. No antigen is known for it. TCRdb analysed the 5' RACE reads with MiXCR anew, one entry per CDR3 protein. The sample holds 150,000 to 200,000 distinct CDR3 sequences, 10% to 15% seen once. The data originate from a study of T-cell memory formation after mild COVID-19. The overall study: The TCR clusters were mostly specific to one donor.

General study results and limits: Day 15 to 85 contractors were CD4/CD8 balanced; later expanders leaned CD4+. For second-wave clones that peaked at day 37, SARS-CoV-2 specificity went unverified. Some responding clones appeared in pre-infection memory, suggesting cross-reactive memory joined.

CDR1 is LGHDT, CDR2 YNNKEL, per germline (reference sequence). The CDR3 is made up of 16 amino acids. The germline V and J ends were trimmed by 0 bases and 4 bases, with 12 bases remaining between them. The J gene is TRBJ2-2, the V gene TRBV3-1; D is uncertain. The sequencing sample was made of PBMCs or a T cell subset sorted from them (not recorded which). This receptor was identified in a man younger than 35 who had mild COVID-19 (a few samples of this study predate the infection). Cell type and time point are not known. DNA of the CDR3: TGTGCCAGCAGCCAAGATCGTACCAGCCTCACCGGGGAGCTGTTTTTT. Its protein product is CASSQDRTSLTGELFF.